The entry below gives a single TCR beta chain sequence along with its context. In the study's own analysis: Amplification of reference gene primers was used by the study to estimate nucleated cell counts. Data came from immunoSEQ multiplex PCR; TCRdb stores just in-frame clones and leaves some out. V and J calls and clone size come straight from that table; D and trimming were deduced from the DNA. The sample holds around 53,000 clones, about 88% seen once. This sample was included in a study of blood T cell repertoires in COVID-19. The wider study: Donors in the United States, Italy and Spain gave samples during acute or convalescent COVID-19. PBMCs, B-cell-depleted T cells, or T cells provided the cDNA or gDNA that made up the material.

Germline CDR1 and CDR2: ENHRY and SYGVKD. This CDR3 has 15 residues. With 6 bases removed from V and 0 bases from J, the gap between germline ends came to 12 bases. This TCR was sampled from a man in his 70s with active COVID-19. The sequencing sample was made of peripheral blood. The chain carries TRBV10-3 and TRBJ2-1; tentative D call: TRBD2 (6 bases). Written as DNA, the CDR3 is TGTGCCATCAGACCAACCGGGAGCTCCTACAATGAGCAGTTCTTC. This codes for CAIRPTGSSYNEQFF.